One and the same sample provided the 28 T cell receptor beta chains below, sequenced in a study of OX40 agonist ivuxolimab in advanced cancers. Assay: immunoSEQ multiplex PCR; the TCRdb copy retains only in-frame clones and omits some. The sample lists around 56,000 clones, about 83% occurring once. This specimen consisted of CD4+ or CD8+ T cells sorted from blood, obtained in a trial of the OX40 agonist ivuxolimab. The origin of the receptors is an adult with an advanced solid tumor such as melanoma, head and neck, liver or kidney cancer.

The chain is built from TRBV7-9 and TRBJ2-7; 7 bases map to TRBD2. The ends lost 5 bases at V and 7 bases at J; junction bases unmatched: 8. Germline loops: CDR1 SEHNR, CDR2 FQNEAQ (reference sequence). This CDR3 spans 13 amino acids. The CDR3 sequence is CASSQSAGDEQYF. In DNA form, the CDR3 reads TGTGCCAGCAGCCAAAGCGCGGGAGATGAGCAGTACTTC.

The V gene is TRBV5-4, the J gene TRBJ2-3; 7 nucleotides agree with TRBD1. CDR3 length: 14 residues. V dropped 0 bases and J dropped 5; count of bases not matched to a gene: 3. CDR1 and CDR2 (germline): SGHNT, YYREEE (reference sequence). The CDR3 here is CASSLGQGGDTQYF. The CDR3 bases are TGTGCCAGCAGCTTGGGACAGGGCGGAGATACGCAGTATTTT.

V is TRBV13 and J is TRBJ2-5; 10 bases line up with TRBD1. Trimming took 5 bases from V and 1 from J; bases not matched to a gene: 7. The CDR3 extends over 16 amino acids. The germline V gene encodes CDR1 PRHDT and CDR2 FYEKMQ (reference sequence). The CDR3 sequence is CASSKARDRGQETQYF. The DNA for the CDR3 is TGTGCCAGCAGCAAAGCGCGGGACAGGGGCCAAGAGACCCAGTACTTC.

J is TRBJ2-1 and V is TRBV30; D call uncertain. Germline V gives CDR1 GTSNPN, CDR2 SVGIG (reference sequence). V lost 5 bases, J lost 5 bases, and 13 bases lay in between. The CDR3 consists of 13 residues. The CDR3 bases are TGTGCCTGGGAGTCAGGTGGGAACAATGAGCAGTTCTTC. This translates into CAWESGGNNEQFF.

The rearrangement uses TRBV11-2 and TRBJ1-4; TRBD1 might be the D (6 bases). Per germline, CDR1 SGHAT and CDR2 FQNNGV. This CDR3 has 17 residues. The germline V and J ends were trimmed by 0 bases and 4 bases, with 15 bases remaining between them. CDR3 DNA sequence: TGTGCCAGCAGCTTAGATCCTCGGGGGGCGCGTAATGAAAAACTGTTTTTT. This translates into CASSLDPRGARNEKLFF.

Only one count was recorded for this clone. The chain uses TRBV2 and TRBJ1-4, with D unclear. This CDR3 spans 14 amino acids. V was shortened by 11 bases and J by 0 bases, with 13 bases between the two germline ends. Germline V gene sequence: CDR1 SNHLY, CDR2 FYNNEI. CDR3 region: CASKVGATNEKLFF. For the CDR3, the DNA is TGTGCCTCCAAAGTGGGAGCAACTAATGAAAAACTGTTTTTT.

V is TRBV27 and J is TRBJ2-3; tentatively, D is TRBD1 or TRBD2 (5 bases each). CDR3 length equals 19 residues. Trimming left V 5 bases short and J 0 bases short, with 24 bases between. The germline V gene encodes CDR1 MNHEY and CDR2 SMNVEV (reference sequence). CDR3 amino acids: CASSIRNPGRRSSTDTQYF. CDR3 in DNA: TGTGCCAGCAGTATCAGAAACCCGGGACGGCGGTCTAGCACAGATACGCAGTATTTT.

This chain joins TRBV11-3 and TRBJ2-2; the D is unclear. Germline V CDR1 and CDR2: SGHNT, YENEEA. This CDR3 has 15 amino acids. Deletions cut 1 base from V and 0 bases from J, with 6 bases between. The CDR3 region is CASSLGAANTGELFF. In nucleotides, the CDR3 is TGTGCCAGCAGCTTAGGGGCGGCGAACACCGGGGAGCTGTTTTTT.

The chain's CDR3 is CASSSRGTSGHNEQFF. CDR3 DNA: TGTGCCAGCAGTTCTAGGGGGACTAGCGGGCACAATGAGCAGTTCTTC. This chain uses TRBV6-5 with TRBJ2-1; 12 bases agree with TRBD2. The CDR3 extends over 16 amino acids. J gave up 5 bases and V 4 bases, and 6 bases lay outside the gene matches. Germline-derived CDR1 and CDR2 are MNHEY and SVGAGI.

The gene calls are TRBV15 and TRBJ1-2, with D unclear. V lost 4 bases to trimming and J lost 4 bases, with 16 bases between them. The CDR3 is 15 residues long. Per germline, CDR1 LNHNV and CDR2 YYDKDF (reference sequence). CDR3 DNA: TGTGCCACCAGCAAAGGCGGCGCCCGGGGCTATGGCTACACCTTC. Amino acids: CATSKGGARGYGYTF.

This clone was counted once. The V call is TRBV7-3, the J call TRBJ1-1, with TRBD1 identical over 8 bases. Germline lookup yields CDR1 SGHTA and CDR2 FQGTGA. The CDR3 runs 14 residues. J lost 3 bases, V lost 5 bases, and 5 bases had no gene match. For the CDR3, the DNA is TGTGCCAGCAGCCCCGGACAGGGAGACACTGAAGCTTTCTTT. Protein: CASSPGQGDTEAFF.

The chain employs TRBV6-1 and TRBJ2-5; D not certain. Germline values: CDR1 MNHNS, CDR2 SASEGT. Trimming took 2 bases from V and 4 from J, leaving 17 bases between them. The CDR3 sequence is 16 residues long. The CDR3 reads CASSEPHHKGPETQYF. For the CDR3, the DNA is TGTGCCAGCAGTGAACCGCACCACAAGGGTCCAGAGACCCAGTACTTC.

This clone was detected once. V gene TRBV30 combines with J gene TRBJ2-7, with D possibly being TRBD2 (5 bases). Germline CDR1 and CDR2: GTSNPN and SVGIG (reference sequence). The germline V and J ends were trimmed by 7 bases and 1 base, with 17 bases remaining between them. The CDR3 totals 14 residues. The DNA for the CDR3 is TGTGCCTCCGACCGAGAGGGTTGGTCCTACGAGCAGTACTTC. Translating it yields CASDREGWSYEQYF.

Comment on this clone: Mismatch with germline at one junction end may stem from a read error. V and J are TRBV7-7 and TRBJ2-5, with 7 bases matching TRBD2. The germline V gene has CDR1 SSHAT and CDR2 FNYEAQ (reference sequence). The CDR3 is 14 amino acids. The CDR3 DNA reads TGTGCTAGCAGCTCTGGACTAGAACAAGAGACCCAGTACTTC. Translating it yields CASSSGLEQETQYF.

In DNA form, the CDR3 reads TGTGCCAGCAGCATACAGGGATACGAGCAGTACTTC. This codes for CASSIQGYEQYF. The chain recombines TRBV2 with TRBJ2-7; possible D gene TRBD1, 6 bases. Trimming stripped 6 bases from V and 4 bases from J, with 10 bases between. The CDR3 has 12 residues. CDR1 and CDR2 (germline): SNHLY, FYNNEI. The whole variable domain, filled in from reference TRBV2 and TRBJ2-7, reads EPEVTQTPSHQVTQMGQEVILRCVPISNHLYFYWYRQILGQKVEFLVSFYNNEISEKSEIFDDQFSVERPDGSNFTLKIRSTKLEDSAMYFCASSIQGYEQYFGPGTRLTVT.

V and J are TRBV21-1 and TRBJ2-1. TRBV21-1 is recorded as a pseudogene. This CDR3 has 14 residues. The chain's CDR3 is CASSKWFAYNEQFF. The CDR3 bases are TGTGCCAGCAGCAAGTGGTTCGCCTACAATGAGCAGTTCTTC.

The CDR3 reads CASTARGGEKLFF. In DNA, the CDR3 is TGTGCCAGCACCGCACGGGGGGGTGAAAAACTGTTTTTT. The chain recombines TRBV7-2 with TRBJ1-4, with D perhaps matching TRBD1 (5 bases). Deletions cut 7 bases from V and 7 bases from J, with 13 bases between. The CDR3 has 13 residues. Germline loops: CDR1 SGHTA, CDR2 FQGNSA. Combining the CDR3 with reference TRBV7-2 and TRBJ1-4 gives the whole variable domain GAGVSQSPSNKVTEKGKDVELRCDPISGHTALYWYRQSLGQGLEFLIYFQGNSAPDKSGLPSDRFSAERTGGSVSTLTIQRTQQEDSAVYLCASTARGGEKLFFGSGTQLSVL.

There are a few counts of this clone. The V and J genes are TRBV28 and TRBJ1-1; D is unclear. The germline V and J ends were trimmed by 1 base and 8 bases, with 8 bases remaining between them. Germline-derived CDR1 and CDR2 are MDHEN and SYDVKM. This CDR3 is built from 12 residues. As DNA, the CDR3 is TGTGCCAGCAGTTTATTCCCCGGGGAAGCTTTCTTT. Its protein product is CASSLFPGEAFF.

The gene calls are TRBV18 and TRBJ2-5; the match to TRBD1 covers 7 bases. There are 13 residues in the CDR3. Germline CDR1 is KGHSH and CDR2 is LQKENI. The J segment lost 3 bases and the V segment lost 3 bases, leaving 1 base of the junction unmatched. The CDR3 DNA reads TGTGCCAGCTCACCCGACAGGGAAGAGACCCAGTACTTC. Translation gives CASSPDREETQYF.

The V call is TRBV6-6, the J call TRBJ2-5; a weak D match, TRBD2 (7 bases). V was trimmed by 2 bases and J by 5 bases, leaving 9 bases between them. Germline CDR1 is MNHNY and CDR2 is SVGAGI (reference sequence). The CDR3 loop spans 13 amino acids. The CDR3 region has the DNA TGTGCCAGCAGTTACAGGGGGGGGGAGACCCAGTACTTC. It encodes CASSYRGGETQYF.

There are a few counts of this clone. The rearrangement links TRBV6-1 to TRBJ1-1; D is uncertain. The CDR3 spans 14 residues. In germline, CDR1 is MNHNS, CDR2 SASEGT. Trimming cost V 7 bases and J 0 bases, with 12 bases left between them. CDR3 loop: CASTPTPVNTEAFF. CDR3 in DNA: TGTGCCAGCACCCCGACCCCAGTGAACACTGAAGCTTTCTTT.

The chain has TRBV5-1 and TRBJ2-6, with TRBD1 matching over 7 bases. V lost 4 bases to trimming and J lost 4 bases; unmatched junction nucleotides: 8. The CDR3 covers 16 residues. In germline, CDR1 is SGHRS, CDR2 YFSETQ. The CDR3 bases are TGCGCCAGCAGCGCCAACAGGGGAACAGGGGCCAACGTCCTGACTTTC. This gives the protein CASSANRGTGANVLTF.

CDR3 sequence (DNA): TGTGCCAGCAGCTTGGCGCTAGCGGGGGGGAGGGATGAGCAGTTCTTC. Encoded protein: CASSLALAGGRDEQFF. V is TRBV5-4 and J is TRBJ2-1; TRBD2 aligns across 12 bases. The V gene end was trimmed by 0 bases and the J gene end by 8 bases; junction bases not matched to a gene: 6. The CDR3 has 16 amino acids. Germline loops: CDR1 SGHNT, CDR2 YYREEE (reference sequence).

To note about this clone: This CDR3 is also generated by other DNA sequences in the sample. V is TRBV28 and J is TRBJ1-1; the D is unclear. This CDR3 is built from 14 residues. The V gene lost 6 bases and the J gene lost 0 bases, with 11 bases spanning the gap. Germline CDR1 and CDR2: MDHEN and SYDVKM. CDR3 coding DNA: TGTGCCAGCAGACCGCACACCCTGAACACTGAAGCTTTCTTT. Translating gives CASRPHTLNTEAFF.

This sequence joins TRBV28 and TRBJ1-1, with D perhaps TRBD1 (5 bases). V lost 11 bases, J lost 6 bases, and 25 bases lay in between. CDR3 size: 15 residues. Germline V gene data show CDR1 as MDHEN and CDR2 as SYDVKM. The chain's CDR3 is CASKPYTTVYAEAFF. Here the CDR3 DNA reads TGTGCCTCAAAACCATACACGACAGTTTACGCTGAAGCTTTCTTT.

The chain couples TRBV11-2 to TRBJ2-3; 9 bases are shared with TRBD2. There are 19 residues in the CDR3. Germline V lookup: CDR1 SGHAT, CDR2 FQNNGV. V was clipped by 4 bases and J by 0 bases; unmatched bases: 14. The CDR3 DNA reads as TGTGCCAGCAGCTCCGCTGACTTGGCGGGAGGGTTTAGCACAGATACGCAGTATTTT. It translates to CASSSADLAGGFSTDTQYF.

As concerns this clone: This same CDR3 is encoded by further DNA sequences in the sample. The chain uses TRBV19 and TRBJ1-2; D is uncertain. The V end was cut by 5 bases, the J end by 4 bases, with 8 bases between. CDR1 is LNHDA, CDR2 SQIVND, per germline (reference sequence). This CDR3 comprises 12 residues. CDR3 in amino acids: CASSGRLYGYTF. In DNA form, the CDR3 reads TGTGCCAGTAGTGGTCGGCTCTATGGCTACACCTTC.

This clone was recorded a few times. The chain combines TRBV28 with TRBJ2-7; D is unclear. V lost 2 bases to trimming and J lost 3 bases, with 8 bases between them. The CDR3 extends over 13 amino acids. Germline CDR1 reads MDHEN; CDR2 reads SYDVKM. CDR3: CASSLAARYEQYF. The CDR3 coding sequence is TGTGCCAGCAGTTTAGCGGCTCGCTACGAGCAGTACTTC.